Shown below are 6 T cell receptor beta chains from a single sample sequenced in a study of quantifying T cell responses using KT2 cells. Study summary: cDNA was made from DNase-treated RNA using alpha and beta constant primers.

The cDNA 3' end received a ligated oligonucleotide with a UMI. An equimolar mix of RC1.1 and RC1.2 primed the beta chain across TRBC1 and TRBC2. Each CDR3 protein is one row after TCRdb ran MiXCR on the UMI-ligation and nested PCR reads. Here the sample spans about 50,000 distinct CDR3 sequences, roughly 10% being singletons. Sequencing was carried out using PBMCs spiked with cells of the T cell clone KT2. These receptors were taken from a human donor.

This clonotype was seen ten or more times. The chain links TRBV4-1 to TRBJ1-1, with 7 bases matching TRBD1. The V segment lost 0 bases and the J segment 13 bases; nucleotides outside the gene matches: 17. The CDR3 has 16 amino acids. From germline, CDR1 is MGHRA and CDR2 YSYEKL. This chain's CDR3 is CASSQDWEREGAWVFF. CDR3 bases: TGCGCCAGCAGCCAAGATTGGGAGAGGGAGGGGGCTTGGGTTTTCTTT.

The V gene is TRBV20-1, the J gene TRBJ1-4; 7 nucleotides line up with TRBD1. J gave up 7 bases and V 5 bases, and 7 bases lay outside the gene matches. Germline V gene sequence: CDR1 DFQATT, CDR2 SNEGSKA (reference sequence). This CDR3 has 13 residues. The CDR3 DNA is TGCAGTGCTCATACAGGGGTCGGTGAAAAACTGTTTTTT. It yields the protein CSAHTGVGEKLFF.

V and J are TRBV21-1 and TRBJ2-7; the DNA was not used to check the table's D call, TRBD1. TRBV21-1 is classified as a pseudogene. This CDR3 region has 14 residues. The CDR3 sequence is CASSRPPGDYEQYF. The CDR3 DNA is TGTGCCAGCAGCCGTCCCCCCGGGGACTACGAGCAGTACTTC.

This clonotype was recorded a few times. J is TRBJ2-3 and V is TRBV1; the table calls TRBD2, which could not be checked here. TRBV1 counts as a pseudogene. CDR3 length equals 16 residues. This CDR3 is CTSSKTRGLLSDTQYF. DNA of the CDR3: TGCACCAGCAGCAAAACACGAGGACTCCTCTCCGATACGCAGTATTTT.

Many counts were recorded for this clonotype. The CDR3 sequence is CASSYSGGSPYEQYF. The CDR3 bases are TGTGCCAGCAGTTACTCCGGGGGTTCCCCTTATGAGCAGTACTTC. The chain combines TRBV6-5 with TRBJ2-7; D perhaps matches TRBD2 (6 bases). The CDR3 consists of 15 residues. The V gene's germline CDR1 is MNHEY and CDR2 SVGAGI. The V and J ends lost 0 bases and 7 bases respectively, with 16 bases between them.

This clonotype has only a few counts. V gene TRBV5-1 combines with J gene TRBJ2-1, with D possibly TRBD1 on 5 matching bases. The CDR3 extends over 14 amino acids. Germline V gives CDR1 SGHRS, CDR2 YFSETQ. V was clipped by 2 bases and J by 5 bases, with 11 bases between them. The CDR3 reads CASSFQGAHNEQFF. CDR3 DNA: TGCGCCAGCAGCTTCCAGGGCGCCCACAATGAGCAGTTCTTC.